This T cell receptor (beta chain) is drawn from a study of T cell responses to AZD1222 COVID-19 vaccine. Study results and caveats: Reportedly, nearly half the spike-specific TCRs target unmutated variant regions. Repertoires were collected only later (after the peak T cell response had occurred). When two AZD1222 doses had been given, Spike-specific TCR breadth and depth rose. Females outnumbered males among donors, who were mostly white British; clonal diversity was possibly underestimated.

About this clone itself: As yet, its antigen is unknown.

TCRdb's copy holds only in-frame clones and misses some; the assay was immunoSEQ multiplex PCR. The sample shows under 150,000 clones, 88% of them seen only once. Germline CDR1 and CDR2: LNHDA and SQIVND (reference sequence). This CDR3 region has 14 residues. The V and J ends lost 6 bases and 0 bases respectively, with 11 bases between them. This receptor was identified in an adult in good health. The sequenced sample was peripheral blood, obtained on day 0 of AZD1222 vaccination. V gene TRBV19 combines with J gene TRBJ1-1, with a weak D call TRBD1 (6 bases). The CDR3 region is CASRNREVNTEAFF. The CDR3, as DNA: TGTGCCAGTAGGAACAGGGAGGTGAACACTGAAGCTTTCTTT.